A selection of T cell receptor beta chains follows, all from one sample in a study of identical twins. TCRdb recomputed calls from the 5' RACE reads with MiXCR, one row per CDR3 protein. This repertoire shows about 900,000 distinct CDR3 sequences, 9% to 15% found once; its top ten account for around 1.5%. This same sample was also part of a study on yellow fever vaccine responses in identical twins.

What was sequenced was PBMCs. These receptors came from a woman younger than 35 in good health. CDR3s include the opening cysteine and the closing phenylalanine or tryptophan. Each record gives: CDR3 DNA, CDR3 protein, D gene, clone size, J gene, CDR3 length, V gene. The D gene is left open where the match is weak. Some rows have no size entry. The others give once, few or many, or a class for an expanded clone.

TGTGCCAGCAGCTCCCACACTGAAGCTTTCTTT CASSSHTEAFF - - TRBJ1-1 11 TRBV11-2
TGCAGTGCTAGAGATCGCGGGCGGGAGGAGTTGGATACGCAGTATTTT CSARDRGREELDTQYF TRBD2 - TRBJ2-3 16 TRBV20-1
TGCAGCGTTGAGCCAGGAGGGACTGAAGCTTTCTTT CSVEPGGTEAFF - many TRBJ1-1 12 TRBV29-1
TGTGCCAGCAGTTACTCCGGACTAGCGAACACCGGGGAGCTGTTTTTT CASSYSGLANTGELFF TRBD2 many TRBJ2-2 16 TRBV6-5
TGTGCCAGCAGCTTCCAACTAGCGTTCGATACGCAGTATTTT CASSFQLAFDTQYF TRBD2 - TRBJ2-3 14 TRBV11-2
TGTGCCAGCAGTTTAGACCGGGACAGGGGAATCACTGAAGCTTTCTTT CASSLDRDRGITEAFF TRBD1 many TRBJ1-1 16 TRBV27
TGTGCCACCAGTGATTTAGACGGTGCGACCCAGTACTTC CATSDLDGATQYF - - TRBJ2-5 13 TRBV24-1
TGTGCCAGCAGCTTGCAAGGGAAGTACCAAGAGACCCAGTACTTC CASSLQGKYQETQYF - many TRBJ2-5 15 TRBV5-6
TGCAGTGCTCCATCTAGCGGGGATTACAATGAGCAGTTCTTC CSAPSSGDYNEQFF TRBD2 - TRBJ2-1 14 TRBV20-1
TGCAGTGCTAGAGATATTACCGGGACTACCTTCTACAATGAGCAGTTCTTC CSARDITGTTFYNEQFF TRBD2 few TRBJ2-1 17 TRBV20-1
TGTGCCAGCAGATCTGAATCTGGGGCCAACGTCCTGACTTTC CASRSESGANVLTF - - TRBJ2-6 14 TRBV6-1
TGTGCCAGCAGTCCAGGCCTCCGGACAGGGGAAGAGACCCAGTACTTC CASSPGLRTGEETQYF TRBD1 few TRBJ2-5 16 TRBV27
TGCAGCGGGGCGGGGCGAGGCACTGAAGCTTTCTTT CSGAGRGTEAFF - few TRBJ1-1 12 TRBV29-1
TGTGCCAGCAGCCGACCGGGACAGGTGACGAATGAGCAGTTCTTC CASSRPGQVTNEQFF TRBD1 - TRBJ2-1 15 TRBV6-1
TGTGCCAGCAGTTACGTGAGCGGGGCCAACGTCCTGACTTTC CASSYVSGANVLTF - - TRBJ2-6 14 TRBV6-5
TGTGCCAGCAGCCATCGTGATCAGCCCCAGCATTTT CASSHRDQPQHF - many TRBJ1-5 12 TRBV3-1
TGCAGTGCTAACCGGGAGTACTCCAATGAGCAGTTCTTC CSANREYSNEQFF - - TRBJ2-1 13 TRBV20-1
TGCGCCAGCAGCCTGGGACTGCTAATGACCTACAATGAGCAGTTCTTC CASSLGLLMTYNEQFF - - TRBJ2-1 16 TRBV4-1
TGCAGTGCTATCCCGGACAGGGACTCCTACGAGCAGTACTTC CSAIPDRDSYEQYF TRBD1 many TRBJ2-7 14 TRBV20-1
TGTGCCAGCAGTTCACTTGGTTCGGGTGAGCAGTTCTTC CASSSLGSGEQFF - few TRBJ2-1 13 TRBV12-3/TRBV12-4
TGTGCCAGCAGTTTCGCGACAGGTGCCTACAATGAGCAGTTCTTC CASSFATGAYNEQFF - few TRBJ2-1 15 TRBV27